The T cell receptor beta chain described here comes from a study of T cell responses to AZD1222 COVID-19 vaccine. Study-level results: Following two doses of AZD1222, Spike-specific TCR breadth and depth rose. Seropositive status at baseline applied to only a handful of AZD1222 recipients. Per reports, nearly half of all spike-specific TCRs target regions that are unmutated in variants. The study found vaccine-associated CD4 TCRs spanning spike, dominant at 160-218 and 743-854.

Some clones are missing from TCRdb's copy, which holds only in-frame ones; the method was immunoSEQ multiplex PCR. The sample carries approximately 100,000 clones, approximately 90% recorded once. Of note for this clone: Its antigen is not identified.

Germline V gene data show CDR1 as SEHNR and CDR2 as FQNEAQ (reference sequence). V lost 7 bases and J lost 3, with 7 bases in between. This CDR3 contains 11 residues. This sequence joins TRBV7-9 and TRBJ2-7; D gene uncertain. This specimen was peripheral blood, taken on day 0 of AZD1222 vaccination. The TCR comes from an adult in good health. The CDR3 DNA is TGTGCCAGCATGATGGGCTACGAGCAGTACTTC. This sequence encodes CASMMGYEQYF.